The 17 T cell receptor beta chains reported below all come from one sample, sequenced in a study of shared clonotypes between healthy human individuals. Profiling relied on immunoSEQ multiplex PCR, and the TCRdb table lists in-frame clones only, not all of them. Of around 700,000 clones listed, around two thirds are singletons. Sequenced input: memory CD4+ T cells sorted from blood. Subset reported: CD45RA-negative fraction. These receptor sequences come from a woman under 40 in good health.

V is TRBV7-9 and J is TRBJ2-4; D may be TRBD2 (6 bases). The CDR3 has 14 amino acids. V was cut by 5 bases and J by 1 base, with 9 bases left in between. Germline loops: CDR1 SEHNR, CDR2 FQNEAQ (reference sequence). CDR3: CASSRGGAKNIQYF. In DNA, the CDR3 is TGTGCCAGCAGCCGTGGAGGGGCCAAAAACATTCAGTACTTC.

This clone was seen many times. The rearrangement links TRBV6-1 to TRBJ2-3, with D perhaps matching TRBD1 or TRBD2 (6 bases each). The CDR3 sequence is 15 residues long. Germline V gives CDR1 MNHNS, CDR2 SASEGT. Trimming removed 6 bases from V and 3 bases from J, with 16 bases in between. The CDR3 here is CASSPSTGRTDTQYF. The CDR3 DNA sequence: TGTGCCAGCAGCCCTTCAACAGGGAGGACAGATACGCAGTATTTT.

This clone has more than one count but fewer than ten. The chain combines TRBV6-5 with TRBJ2-6, with D unresolved. Germline V gene lookup returns CDR1 MNHEY and CDR2 SVGAGI. The CDR3 spans 12 residues. V lost 8 bases and J 1 base, leaving 3 bases between the germline ends. The CDR3 loop reads CASQSGANVLTF. In DNA, the CDR3 is TGTGCCAGCCAGTCTGGGGCCAACGTCCTGACTTTC.

The chain couples TRBV5-4 to TRBJ2-5, with 13 bases that match TRBD2. The J segment lost 7 bases and the V segment lost 4 bases, leaving 7 bases of the junction unmatched. This CDR3 comprises 15 residues. Germline V gene data show CDR1 as SGHNT and CDR2 as YYREEE (reference sequence). CDR3 amino acids: CASSPRTSGSGTQYF. CDR3 sequence (DNA): TGTGCCAGCAGCCCGAGGACTAGCGGGAGCGGGACCCAGTACTTC.

This clone appeared once. The chain joins TRBV19 to TRBJ2-7; D is unclear. CDR1 and CDR2 from the germline V gene are LNHDA and SQIVND (reference sequence). The CDR3 loop spans 14 amino acids. The V end lost 1 base, the J end lost 7 bases, and 14 bases lay between the germline ends. The CDR3 DNA reads as TGTGCCAGTAGTATAGTAGGCGTGTCCATGGAGCAGTACTTC. This codes for CASSIVGVSMEQYF.

This clone was detected only once. V and J are TRBV2 and TRBJ2-1; a weak D match, TRBD1 (6 bases). The CDR3 has 16 amino acids. Germline V gene lookup returns CDR1 SNHLY and CDR2 FYNNEI. V was pared by 6 bases and J by 9 bases, with 24 bases between. CDR3 protein: CASRRPLGGEGIEQFF. CDR3 bases: TGTGCCAGCAGGCGGCCTTTAGGGGGAGAGGGTATTGAGCAGTTCTTC. Based on the CDR3 plus reference TRBV2 and TRBJ2-1, the full variable domain is EPEVTQTPSHQVTQMGQEVILRCVPISNHLYFYWYRQILGQKVEFLVSFYNNEISEKSEIFDDQFSVERPDGSNFTLKIRSTKLEDSAMYFCASRRPLGGEGIEQFFGPGTRLTVL.

The rearrangement uses TRBV7-8 and TRBJ2-6; D ambiguous. Germline CDR1 SGHVS, CDR2 FQNEAQ. Trimming removed 1 base from V and 2 bases from J, with 12 bases in between. The CDR3 has 17 residues. CDR3 DNA sequence: TGTGCCAGCAGCTTAGGGATAACAGCCCCTGGGGCCAACGTCCTGACTTTC. Its protein product is CASSLGITAPGANVLTF.

This clone appeared a single time. The chain joins TRBV6-5 to TRBJ2-5, with TRBD1 matching over 8 bases. Trimming took 2 bases from V and 7 from J; bases not matched to a gene: 6. CDR1 and CDR2 (germline): MNHEY, SVGAGI. The CDR3 extends over 14 amino acids. The CDR3 nucleotides are TGTGCCAGCAGTTACCCCGGGACAGGAGCGACCCAGTACTTC. Its protein is CASSYPGTGATQYF.

The chain uses TRBV28 and TRBJ2-7; TRBD2 aligns across 10 bases. The CDR3 has 15 amino acids. Germline lookup yields CDR1 MDHEN and CDR2 SYDVKM. After removal of 3 bases from V and 7 bases from J, the junction contained 9 bases not matched to a gene. CDR3: CASSLSGRARGEQYF. Here the CDR3 DNA reads TGTGCCAGCAGTTTGAGCGGGAGGGCCAGGGGGGAGCAGTACTTC.

The CDR3 DNA follows: TGTGCCAGCAGTCCGAGCCTTCCGGGAGGATCCTACGAGCAGTACTTC. This sequence encodes CASSPSLPGGSYEQYF. The chain links TRBV28 to TRBJ2-7; 7 bases agree with TRBD2. This CDR3 has 16 amino acids. After removal of 5 bases from V and 1 base from J, the junction contained 11 bases not matched to a gene. CDR1 and CDR2 from the germline V gene are MDHEN and SYDVKM.

About this clone: Distinct nucleotide sequences in the sample also encode this CDR3. The chain is built from TRBV6-6 and TRBJ1-5; unclear D gene. Trimming pared 0 bases from V and 0 bases from J, leaving 6 bases between. Germline values: CDR1 MNHNY, CDR2 SVGAGI (reference sequence). This CDR3 is built from 15 residues. CDR3 bases: TGTGCCAGCAGTTACTCACGGGGTAGCAATCAGCCCCAGCATTTT. Its protein is CASSYSRGSNQPQHF.

The J gene is TRBJ2-1, the V gene TRBV28, with 9 bases matching TRBD1. V shed 8 bases, J shed 8 bases, and the junction held 10 bases outside the gene matches. CDR1 and CDR2 from the germline V gene are MDHEN and SYDVKM. The CDR3 is 14 residues long. CDR3 sequence reads: CASAQQGASDEQFF. The CDR3, as DNA: TGTGCCAGCGCCCAACAGGGGGCGTCGGATGAGCAGTTCTTC. Filled out from reference TRBV28 and TRBJ2-1, the complete variable domain reads DVKVTQSSRYLVKRTGEKVFLECVQDMDHENMFWYRQDPGLGLRLIYFSYDVKMKEKGDIPEGYSVSREKKERFSLILESASTNQTSMYLCASAQQGASDEQFFGPGTRLTVL.

Concerning this clone: The CDR3 does not close with the conserved phenylalanine or tryptophan, likely indicating a read error. The chain combines TRBV5-1 with TRBJ1-2; weak D call: TRBD1 (5 bases). This CDR3 has 14 amino acids. V shed 0 bases and J shed 6 bases, with 12 bases lying between them. Germline values: CDR1 SGHRS, CDR2 YFSETQ. The CDR3 is CASSLEGMGDGYTL. In DNA, the CDR3 is TGCGCCAGCAGCTTGGAGGGGATGGGCGATGGCTACACCCTC.

In its sample, this clone was seen once. The chain is built from TRBV5-1 and TRBJ2-1; D might be TRBD1 (6 bases). The CDR3 is 15 residues long. The germline CDR1 and CDR2 sequences are SGHRS and YFSETQ. Trimming removed 3 bases at V and 8 bases at J, with 18 bases between. CDR3 nucleotides: TGCGCCAGCAGCTCAGTAGGGACAAGGCCCTATGAGCAGTTCTTC. Its protein is CASSSVGTRPYEQFF.

This sequence joins TRBV6-5 and TRBJ1-1, with D possibly TRBD1 on 6 matching bases. Germline V lookup: CDR1 MNHEY, CDR2 SVGAGI. V was shortened by 6 bases and J by 10 bases, with 15 bases between the two germline ends. CDR3 length: 12 residues. The CDR3 sequence is CASRGGQRRAFF. CDR3 sequence (DNA): TGTGCCAGCAGGGGAGGACAGCGTCGAGCTTTCTTT.

This clone showed up just once. The chain carries TRBV6-1 and TRBJ2-4; D not resolved. CDR3 length: 16 residues. Germline V gene lookup returns CDR1 MNHNS and CDR2 SASEGT. V lost 3 bases, J lost 3 bases, and 15 bases lay in between. The CDR3 nucleotides are TGTGCCAGCAGTGACCGACGGAGCATAAGCAAAAACATTCAGTACTTC. It specifies CASSDRRSISKNIQYF.

DNA of the CDR3: TGTGCCACCAGCAGAGATCTGTCCGGGACAGGGTTAAATTCACCCCTCCACTTT. It encodes CATSRDLSGTGLNSPLHF. The V and J genes are TRBV15 and TRBJ1-6; TRBD1 agrees at 9 bases. Unmatched junction bases numbered 10, after V lost 0 bases and J lost 7 bases. The germline gives CDR1 LNHNV, CDR2 YYDKDF (reference sequence). The length of the CDR3 is 18 residues. The variable domain in full, with the rest retrieved from reference TRBV15 and TRBJ1-6, is DAMVIQNPRYQVTQFGKPVTLSCSQTLNHNVMYWYQQKSSQAPKLLFHYYDKDFNNEADTPDNFQSRRPNTSFCFLDIRSPGLGDTAMYLCATSRDLSGTGLNSPLHFGNGTRLTVT.